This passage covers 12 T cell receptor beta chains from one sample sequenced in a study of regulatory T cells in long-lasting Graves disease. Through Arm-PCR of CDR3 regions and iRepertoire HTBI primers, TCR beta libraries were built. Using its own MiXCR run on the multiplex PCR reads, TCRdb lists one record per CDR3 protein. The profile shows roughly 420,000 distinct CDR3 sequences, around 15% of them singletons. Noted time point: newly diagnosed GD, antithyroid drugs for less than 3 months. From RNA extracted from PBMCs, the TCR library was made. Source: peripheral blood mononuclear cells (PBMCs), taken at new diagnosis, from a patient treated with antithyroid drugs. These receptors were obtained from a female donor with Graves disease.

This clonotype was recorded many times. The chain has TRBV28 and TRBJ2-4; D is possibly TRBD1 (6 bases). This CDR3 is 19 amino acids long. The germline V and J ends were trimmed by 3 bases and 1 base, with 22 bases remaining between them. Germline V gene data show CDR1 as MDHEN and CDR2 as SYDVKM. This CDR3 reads CASSFPPQQGNWAKNIQYF. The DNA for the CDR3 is TGTGCCAGCAGTTTCCCGCCTCAACAGGGTAATTGGGCCAAAAACATTCAGTACTTC.

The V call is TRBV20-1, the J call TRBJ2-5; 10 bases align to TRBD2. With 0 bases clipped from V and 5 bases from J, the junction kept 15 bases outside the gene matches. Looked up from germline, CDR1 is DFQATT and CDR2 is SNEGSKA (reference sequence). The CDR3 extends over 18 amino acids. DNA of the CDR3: TGCAGTGCTAGAGATCTGGGGCTAGCGGGAGTGCTCGACGAGACCCAGTACTTC. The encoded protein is CSARDLGLAGVLDETQYF.

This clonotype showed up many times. CDR3 bases: TGTGCCAGCAGCCTCACAGGAGACACCATATATTTT. Protein sequence: CASSLTGDTIYF. The chain recombines TRBV12-3 or TRBV12-4 with TRBJ1-3; tentative D call: TRBD1 (5 bases). This CDR3 region has 12 residues. V lost 6 bases and J lost 8, with 11 bases in between.

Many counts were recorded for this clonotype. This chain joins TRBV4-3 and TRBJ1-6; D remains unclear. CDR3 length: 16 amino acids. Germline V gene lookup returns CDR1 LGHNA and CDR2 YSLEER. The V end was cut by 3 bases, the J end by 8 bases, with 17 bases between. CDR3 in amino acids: CASSQYLGQRDSPLHF. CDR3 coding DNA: TGCGCCAGCAGCCAGTACCTTGGGCAGAGAGATTCACCCCTCCACTTT.

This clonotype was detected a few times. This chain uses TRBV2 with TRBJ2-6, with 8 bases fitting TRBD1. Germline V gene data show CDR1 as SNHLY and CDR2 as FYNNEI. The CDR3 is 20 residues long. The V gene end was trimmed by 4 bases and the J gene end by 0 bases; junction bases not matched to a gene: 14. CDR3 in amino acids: CASSVLRQGAPRSGANVLTF. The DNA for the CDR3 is TGTGCCAGCAGTGTCCTTAGGCAGGGGGCACCTCGCTCTGGGGCCAACGTCCTGACTTTC. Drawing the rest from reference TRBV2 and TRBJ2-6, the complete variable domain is EPEVTQTPSHQVTQMGQEVILRCVPISNHLYFYWYRQILGQKVEFLVSFYNNEISEKSEIFDDQFSVERPDGSNFTLKIRSTKLEDSAMYFCASSVLRQGAPRSGANVLTFGAGSRLTVL.

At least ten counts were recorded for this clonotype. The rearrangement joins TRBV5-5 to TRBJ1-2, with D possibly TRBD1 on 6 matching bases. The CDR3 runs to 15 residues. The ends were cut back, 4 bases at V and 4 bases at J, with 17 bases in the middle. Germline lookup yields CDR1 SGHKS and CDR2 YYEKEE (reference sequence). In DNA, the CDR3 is TGTGCCAGCAGCCCATGTGACAGGCGATGCTATGGCTACACCTTC. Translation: CASSPCDRRCYGYTF.

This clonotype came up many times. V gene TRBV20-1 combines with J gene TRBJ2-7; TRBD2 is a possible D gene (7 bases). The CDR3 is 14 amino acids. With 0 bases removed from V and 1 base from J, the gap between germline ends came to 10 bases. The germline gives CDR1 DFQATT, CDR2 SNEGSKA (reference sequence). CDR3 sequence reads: CSAREGGGSYEQYF. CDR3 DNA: TGCAGTGCTAGAGAAGGGGGGGGTTCCTACGAGCAGTACTTC.

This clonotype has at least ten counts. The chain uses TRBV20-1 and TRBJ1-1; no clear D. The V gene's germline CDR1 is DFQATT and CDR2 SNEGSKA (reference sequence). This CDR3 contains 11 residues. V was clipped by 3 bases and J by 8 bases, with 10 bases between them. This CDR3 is CSASPRGEAFF. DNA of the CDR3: TGCAGTGCTAGTCCCCGCGGCGAAGCTTTCTTT.

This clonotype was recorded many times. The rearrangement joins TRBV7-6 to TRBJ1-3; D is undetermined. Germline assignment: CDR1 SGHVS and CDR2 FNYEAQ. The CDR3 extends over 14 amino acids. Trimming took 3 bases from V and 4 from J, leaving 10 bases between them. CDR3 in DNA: TGTGCCAGCAGCTTCGGCCTCCGGGGAAACACCATATATTTT. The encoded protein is CASSFGLRGNTIYF.

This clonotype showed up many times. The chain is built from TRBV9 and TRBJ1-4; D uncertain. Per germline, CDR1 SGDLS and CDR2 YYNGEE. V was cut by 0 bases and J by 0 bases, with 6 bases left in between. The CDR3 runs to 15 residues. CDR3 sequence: CASSVGGSTNEKLFF. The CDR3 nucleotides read TGTGCCAGCAGCGTAGGGGGATCAACTAATGAAAAACTGTTTTTT.

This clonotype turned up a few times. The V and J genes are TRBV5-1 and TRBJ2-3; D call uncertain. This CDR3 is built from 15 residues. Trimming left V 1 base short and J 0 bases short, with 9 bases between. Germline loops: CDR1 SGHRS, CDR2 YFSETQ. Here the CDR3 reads CASSLTATSTDTQYF. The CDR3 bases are TGCGCCAGCAGCTTGACAGCTACTAGCACAGATACGCAGTATTTT.

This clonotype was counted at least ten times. The CDR3 sequence: CASSPLRTSGSSDTQYF. Written as DNA, the CDR3 is TGTGCCAGCAGCCCTCTCAGGACTAGCGGGAGTTCAGATACGCAGTATTTT. The chain uses TRBV6-1 and TRBJ2-3, with 13 positions matching TRBD2. The V and J ends lost 6 bases and 4 bases, in that order; junction bases with no gene match: 10. CDR1 and CDR2 (germline): MNHNS, SASEGT. This CDR3 has 17 amino acids.